This T cell receptor beta chain was found in a study of blood T cell repertoires in COVID-19. Turning to the study itself: From T cells, B-cell-depleted T cells, or PBMCs came the material, which was cDNA or gDNA.

Trimming stripped 0 bases from V and 4 bases from J, with 6 bases between. This CDR3 has 13 amino acids. Assay used: immunoSEQ multiplex PCR; TCRdb lists only in-frame clones, some missing. Here the sample spans 240,000 or so clones, 86% being singletons. The sequencing input was peripheral blood. V usage is TRBV12-3 or TRBV12-4 and J usage is TRBJ1-2; tentatively, D is TRBD1 (6 bases). The sequence derives from an elderly man with acute or convalescent COVID-19. The CDR3, as DNA: TGTGCCAGCAGTTTAGCGACAGGCTATGGCTACACCTTC. Translation gives CASSLATGYGYTF.